Listed below are T cell receptor beta chains from one sample, sequenced in a study of blood T cell repertoires in COVID-19. Profiling relied on immunoSEQ multiplex PCR, and the TCRdb table lists in-frame clones only, not all of them. The sample has approximately 400,000 clones; 85% to 90% are singletons. The sequencing sample was made of PBMCs or T cells enriched from blood (not recorded which). The receptors come from a woman under 30 who had recovered from COVID-19. CDR3s include the opening cysteine and the closing phenylalanine or tryptophan. Fields, in order: CDR3 length, D gene, clone size, J gene, V gene, CDR3 protein, CDR3 DNA. D genes are given only for firm matches. Clone sizes are given selectively: once, few, many, or a class where the clone is expanded.

len: 9; d_gene: -; abundance: few; j_gene: TRBJ1-2; v_gene: TRBV28; CDR3aa: CATGRGYTF; CDR3nt: TGTGCCACCGGTCGGGGCTACACCTTC
len: 16; d_gene: -; abundance: -; j_gene: TRBJ2-1; v_gene: TRBV27; CDR3aa: CASSEPGQKAYNEQFF; CDR3nt: TGTGCCAGCAGTGAACCGGGACAAAAAGCCTACAATGAGCAGTTCTTC
len: 16; d_gene: -; abundance: once; j_gene: TRBJ2-1; v_gene: TRBV1; CDR3aa: CTSSQGPGGGGNEQFF; CDR3nt: TGCACCAGCAGCCAAGGCCCGGGGGGTGGTGGCAATGAGCAGTTCTTC
len: 15; d_gene: -; abundance: once; j_gene: TRBJ2-3; v_gene: TRBV4-3; CDR3aa: CASSQELARPDTQYF; CDR3nt: TGCGCCAGCAGCCAAGAGCTAGCGAGGCCAGATACGCAGTATTTT
len: 15; d_gene: TRBD1; abundance: -; j_gene: TRBJ1-6; v_gene: TRBV3-1/TRBV3-2; CDR3aa: CANSQVGTENSPLHF; CDR3nt: TGTGCCAACAGCCAAGTCGGGACAGAGAATTCACCCCTCCACTTT
len: 13; d_gene: TRBD2; abundance: -; j_gene: TRBJ2-7; v_gene: TRBV11-2; CDR3aa: CASSFGGGYEQYF; CDR3nt: TGTGCCAGCAGCTTTGGCGGGGGGTACGAGCAGTACTTC
len: 16; d_gene: -; abundance: -; j_gene: TRBJ1-2; v_gene: TRBV3-1/TRBV3-2; CDR3aa: CASSQGGGSLLYGYTF; CDR3nt: TGTGCCAGCAGCCAAGGAGGGGGATCACTACTGTATGGCTACACCTTC
len: 13; d_gene: -; abundance: -; j_gene: TRBJ2-1; v_gene: TRBV29-1; CDR3aa: CSVGSGSYNEQFF; CDR3nt: TGCAGCGTCGGATCGGGATCCTACAATGAGCAGTTCTTC
len: 15; d_gene: -; abundance: -; j_gene: TRBJ2-6; v_gene: TRBV5-8; CDR3aa: CASSLYPAGANVLTF; CDR3nt: TGTGCCAGCAGCTTGTATCCGGCTGGGGCCAACGTCCTGACTTTC
len: 17; d_gene: -; abundance: -; j_gene: TRBJ1-3; v_gene: TRBV9; CDR3aa: CASSQGRGFSSGNTIYF; CDR3nt: TGTGCCAGCAGCCAGGGGAGGGGGTTCAGTTCTGGAAACACCATATATTTT
len: 16; d_gene: -; abundance: -; j_gene: TRBJ2-1; v_gene: TRBV7-3; CDR3aa: CASSLGRTELPNEQFF; CDR3nt: TGTGCCAGCAGCTTAGGACGGACAGAGCTACCCAATGAGCAGTTCTTC
len: 13; d_gene: TRBD2; abundance: -; j_gene: TRBJ2-7; v_gene: TRBV27; CDR3aa: CASSPLAGYEQYF; CDR3nt: TGTGCCAGCAGTCCGTTAGCGGGGTACGAGCAGTACTTC
len: 14; d_gene: -; abundance: -; j_gene: TRBJ1-2; v_gene: TRBV5-6; CDR3aa: CASSFPDSRYGYTF; CDR3nt: TGTGCCAGCAGCTTCCCGGACAGTCGCTATGGCTACACCTTC
len: 14; d_gene: TRBD2; abundance: -; j_gene: TRBJ2-5; v_gene: TRBV18; CDR3aa: CASSLAGGPETQYF; CDR3nt: TGTGCCAGCTCCCTCGCGGGGGGGCCAGAGACCCAGTACTTC
len: 14; d_gene: -; abundance: -; j_gene: TRBJ1-4; v_gene: TRBV7-2; CDR3aa: CASSLRGINEKLFF; CDR3nt: TGTGCCAGCAGCTTACGGGGGATAAATGAAAAACTGTTTTTT
len: 16; d_gene: TRBD1; abundance: -; j_gene: TRBJ2-7; v_gene: TRBV29-1; CDR3aa: CSVEKGGTGGHYEQYF; CDR3nt: TGCAGCGTTGAAAAGGGCGGGACAGGGGGGCACTACGAGCAGTACTTC
len: 15; d_gene: TRBD1; abundance: once; j_gene: TRBJ1-2; v_gene: TRBV7-9; CDR3aa: CASSLSMTGAVGYTF; CDR3nt: TGTGCCAGCAGCTTATCGATGACAGGGGCTGTCGGCTACACCTTC
len: 13; d_gene: TRBD1; abundance: -; j_gene: TRBJ1-2; v_gene: TRBV9; CDR3aa: CASSVGTGDGYTF; CDR3nt: TGTGCCAGCAGCGTAGGGACAGGGGATGGCTACACCTTC
len: 14; d_gene: TRBD2; abundance: -; j_gene: TRBJ2-5; v_gene: TRBV5-4; CDR3aa: CASSSLGLRETQYF; CDR3nt: TGTGCCAGCAGCTCTCTGGGACTAAGGGAGACCCAGTACTTC
len: 13; d_gene: TRBD1; abundance: -; j_gene: TRBJ1-2; v_gene: TRBV30; CDR3aa: CAWSVRTGALYTF; CDR3nt: TGTGCCTGGAGTGTAAGGACAGGGGCCCTCTACACCTTC
len: 13; d_gene: -; abundance: -; j_gene: TRBJ2-1; v_gene: TRBV19; CDR3aa: CASTISGDNEQFF; CDR3nt: TGTGCCAGTACTATTTCAGGGGACAATGAGCAGTTCTTC
len: 16; d_gene: TRBD1; abundance: -; j_gene: TRBJ2-7; v_gene: TRBV6-1; CDR3aa: CASSDSIRQGDYEQYF; CDR3nt: TGTGCCAGCAGTGATTCTATCCGACAGGGGGATTACGAGCAGTACTTC
len: 13; d_gene: TRBD1; abundance: few; j_gene: TRBJ1-1; v_gene: TRBV29-1; CDR3aa: CSGGQGPGTEAFF; CDR3nt: TGCAGCGGCGGACAGGGACCTGGCACTGAAGCTTTCTTT
len: 14; d_gene: -; abundance: -; j_gene: TRBJ1-1; v_gene: TRBV3-1/TRBV3-2; CDR3aa: CASSQDSRVAEAFF; CDR3nt: TGTGCCAGCAGCCAAGATTCACGGGTAGCTGAAGCTTTCTTT
len: 17; d_gene: TRBD2; abundance: -; j_gene: TRBJ2-2; v_gene: TRBV9; CDR3aa: CASSIPLAGGFTGELFF; CDR3nt: TGTGCCAGCAGCATTCCCCTAGCGGGGGGGTTCACCGGGGAGCTGTTTTTT
len: 14; d_gene: -; abundance: -; j_gene: TRBJ1-1; v_gene: TRBV19; CDR3aa: CASSIAGAGTEAFF; CDR3nt: TGTGCCAGTAGTATTGCGGGGGCGGGCACTGAAGCTTTCTTT
len: 12; d_gene: -; abundance: -; j_gene: TRBJ2-7; v_gene: TRBV28; CDR3aa: CASSWASYEQYF; CDR3nt: TGTGCCAGCAGTTGGGCCTCCTACGAGCAGTACTTC
len: 17; d_gene: TRBD1; abundance: -; j_gene: TRBJ1-1; v_gene: TRBV5-1; CDR3aa: CASSLARGDRALTEAFF; CDR3nt: TGCGCCAGCAGCTTGGCCAGGGGGGACAGGGCCTTGACTGAAGCTTTCTTT
len: 16; d_gene: -; abundance: -; j_gene: TRBJ2-1; v_gene: TRBV5-5; CDR3aa: CASSLLTDLNYNEQFF; CDR3nt: TGTGCCAGCAGCTTACTGACAGACCTTAATTACAATGAGCAGTTCTTC
len: 16; d_gene: TRBD1; abundance: -; j_gene: TRBJ2-7; v_gene: TRBV6-2/TRBV6-3; CDR3aa: CASSRGATGIGYEQYF; CDR3nt: TGTGCCAGCAGCCGCGGCGCGACAGGGATTGGGTACGAGCAGTACTTC
len: 14; d_gene: -; abundance: few; j_gene: TRBJ1-5; v_gene: TRBV11-2; CDR3aa: CASSEGGEYQPQHF; CDR3nt: TGTGCCAGCAGCGAGGGAGGGGAGTATCAGCCCCAGCATTTT
len: 15; d_gene: TRBD2; abundance: -; j_gene: TRBJ2-1; v_gene: TRBV7-3; CDR3aa: CASSIGLAGREEQFF; CDR3nt: TGTGCCAGCAGCATCGGACTAGCGGGAAGGGAGGAGCAGTTCTTC
len: 15; d_gene: -; abundance: -; j_gene: TRBJ1-2; v_gene: TRBV30; CDR3aa: CAWVPGGEWFHGYTF; CDR3nt: TGTGCCTGGGTGCCGGGAGGGGAGTGGTTTCATGGCTACACCTTC
len: 19; d_gene: TRBD1; abundance: -; j_gene: TRBJ1-2; v_gene: TRBV6-1; CDR3aa: CASSGSSYRDRKKLYGYTF; CDR3nt: TGTGCCAGCAGTGGGAGCTCCTACCGGGACAGAAAAAAGCTTTATGGCTACACCTTC
len: 15; d_gene: TRBD1; abundance: -; j_gene: TRBJ2-1; v_gene: TRBV6-1; CDR3aa: CASSETPTGSDEQFF; CDR3nt: TGTGCCAGCAGTGAAACCCCGACAGGGTCCGATGAGCAGTTCTTC
len: 12; d_gene: -; abundance: -; j_gene: TRBJ1-1; v_gene: TRBV19; CDR3aa: CASSMVSAEAFF; CDR3nt: TGTGCCAGTAGTATGGTATCAGCTGAAGCTTTCTTT
len: 13; d_gene: -; abundance: -; j_gene: TRBJ1-6; v_gene: TRBV27; CDR3aa: CASSFPAGSPLHF; CDR3nt: TGTGCCAGCAGTTTTCCCGCAGGTTCACCCCTCCACTTT
len: 17; d_gene: -; abundance: -; j_gene: TRBJ1-3; v_gene: TRBV7-9; CDR3aa: CASSPSGVPWSGNTIYF; CDR3nt: TGTGCCAGCAGCCCCAGCGGGGTCCCTTGGTCTGGAAACACCATATATTTT
len: 14; d_gene: -; abundance: -; j_gene: TRBJ2-3; v_gene: TRBV7-3; CDR3aa: CASSLLRGTDTQYF; CDR3nt: TGTGCCAGCAGCTTACTGAGGGGCACAGATACGCAGTATTTT
len: 16; d_gene: TRBD1; abundance: -; j_gene: TRBJ2-2; v_gene: TRBV28; CDR3aa: CASSSTDRVFAGELFF; CDR3nt: TGTGCCAGCAGTTCCACGGACAGGGTATTTGCCGGGGAGCTGTTTTTT
len: 15; d_gene: TRBD1; abundance: -; j_gene: TRBJ1-3; v_gene: TRBV4-1; CDR3aa: CASSQDEGAENTIYF; CDR3nt: TGCGCCAGCAGCCAAGACGAGGGGGCTGAAAACACCATATATTTT
len: 15; d_gene: -; abundance: -; j_gene: TRBJ1-1; v_gene: TRBV5-1; CDR3aa: CASSLLGQGNTEAFF; CDR3nt: TGCGCCAGCAGCTTATTGGGGCAGGGAAACACTGAAGCTTTCTTT
len: 13; d_gene: TRBD1; abundance: -; j_gene: TRBJ2-7; v_gene: TRBV5-6; CDR3aa: CASSSPEGAGQYF; CDR3nt: TGTGCCAGCAGCTCACCCGAGGGGGCCGGTCAGTACTTC
len: 15; d_gene: -; abundance: -; j_gene: TRBJ1-1; v_gene: TRBV5-1; CDR3aa: CASSLMENMNTEAFF; CDR3nt: TGCGCCAGCAGCTTGATGGAGAACATGAACACTGAAGCTTTCTTT
len: 17; d_gene: -; abundance: -; j_gene: TRBJ1-6; v_gene: TRBV6-1; CDR3aa: CASSERFQSWSNSPLHF; CDR3nt: TGTGCCAGCAGTGAAAGGTTTCAATCATGGAGTAATTCACCCCTCCACTTT
len: 15; d_gene: -; abundance: once; j_gene: TRBJ2-3; v_gene: TRBV27; CDR3aa: CASSPPAASTDTQYF; CDR3nt: TGTGCCAGCAGTCCCCCTGCGGCTAGCACAGATACGCAGTATTTT
len: 17; d_gene: TRBD2; abundance: -; j_gene: TRBJ2-3; v_gene: TRBV4-1; CDR3aa: CASSQEPTSGGTDTQYF; CDR3nt: TGCGCCAGCAGCCAAGAGCCGACTAGCGGGGGAACAGATACGCAGTATTTT
len: 13; d_gene: -; abundance: -; j_gene: TRBJ2-1; v_gene: TRBV5-1; CDR3aa: CASSQGSYNEQFF; CDR3nt: TGCGCCTCCTCCCAGGGATCCTACAATGAGCAGTTCTTC
len: 11; d_gene: -; abundance: -; j_gene: TRBJ2-7; v_gene: TRBV6-2/TRBV6-3; CDR3aa: CASSWGEEEYF; CDR3nt: TGTGCCAGCAGTTGGGGGGAGGAGGAGTACTTC
len: 16; d_gene: TRBD2; abundance: -; j_gene: TRBJ2-1; v_gene: TRBV6-5; CDR3aa: CASSYLSGGPGNEQFF; CDR3nt: TGTGCCAGCAGTTACCTTAGCGGGGGGCCCGGGAATGAGCAGTTCTTC
len: 13; d_gene: -; abundance: few; j_gene: TRBJ2-1; v_gene: TRBV6-4; CDR3aa: CASSDSSNNEQFF; CDR3nt: TGTGCCAGCAGTGACTCCAGTAACAATGAGCAGTTCTTC
len: 12; d_gene: -; abundance: -; j_gene: TRBJ2-7; v_gene: TRBV27; CDR3aa: CASGVYYYEQYF; CDR3nt: TGTGCCAGCGGTGTCTACTACTACGAGCAGTACTTC
len: 16; d_gene: -; abundance: -; j_gene: TRBJ2-5; v_gene: TRBV7-2; CDR3aa: CASSFGPGGSQETQYF; CDR3nt: TGTGCCAGCAGCTTCGGGCCTGGGGGGAGCCAAGAGACCCAGTACTTC
len: 13; d_gene: -; abundance: once; j_gene: TRBJ1-5; v_gene: TRBV7-3; CDR3aa: CASSLGPHQPQHF; CDR3nt: TGTGCCAGCAGCTTGGGGCCGCATCAGCCCCAGCATTTT
len: 15; d_gene: -; abundance: -; j_gene: TRBJ2-1; v_gene: TRBV7-6; CDR3aa: CASSLRMLEGDEQFF; CDR3nt: TGTGCCAGCAGCCTCCGTATGCTGGAGGGCGATGAGCAGTTCTTC
len: 14; d_gene: TRBD1; abundance: -; j_gene: TRBJ2-3; v_gene: TRBV7-8; CDR3aa: CASAAKGATDTQYF; CDR3nt: TGTGCCAGCGCTGCGAAGGGGGCCACAGATACGCAGTATTTT
len: 15; d_gene: TRBD2; abundance: -; j_gene: TRBJ2-7; v_gene: TRBV30; CDR3aa: CAWSPGLAGMHEQYF; CDR3nt: TGTGCCTGGAGCCCCGGACTAGCGGGGATGCACGAGCAGTACTTC